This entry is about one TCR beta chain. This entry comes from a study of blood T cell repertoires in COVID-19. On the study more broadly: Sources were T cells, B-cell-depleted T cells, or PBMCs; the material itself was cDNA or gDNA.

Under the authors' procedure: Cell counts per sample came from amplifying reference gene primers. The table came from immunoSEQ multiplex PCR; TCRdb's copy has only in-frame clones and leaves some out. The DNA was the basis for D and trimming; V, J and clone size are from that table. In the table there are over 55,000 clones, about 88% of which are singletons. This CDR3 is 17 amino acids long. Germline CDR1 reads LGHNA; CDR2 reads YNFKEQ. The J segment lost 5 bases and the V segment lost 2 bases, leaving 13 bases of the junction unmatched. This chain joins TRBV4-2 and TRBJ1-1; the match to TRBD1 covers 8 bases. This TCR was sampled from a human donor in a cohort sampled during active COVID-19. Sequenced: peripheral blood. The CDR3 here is CASSQLLDRASRTEAFF. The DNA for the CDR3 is TGTGCCAGCAGCCAACTCCTGGACAGGGCAAGTAGGACTGAAGCTTTCTTT.